This T cell receptor (beta chain) came from a study of T cells in Graves' hyperthyroidism and ophthalmopathy (dated by TCRdb to about 2019). Background on the whole study: Peripheral blood samples were taken at initial diagnosis, before any treatment was given. The 90 or so discovery patients were randomly split 7:3 into training and test sets. An independent validation cohort of some 18 hyperthyroidism patients and 17 patients who later progressed to ophthalmopathy tested prospective prediction of ophthalmopathy. Thyroid tissue and blood T-cell repertoires from several Graves' hyperthyroidism patients were also compared in the study. After blood sampling, hyperthyroidism patients were treated with methimazole at a starting dose of 30 mg daily, and ophthalmopathy patients were treated with high-dose intravenous methylprednisolone. A discovery cohort of about a hundred patients, 43 with Graves' ophthalmopathy and 55 to 65 with stable Graves' hyperthyroidism, was used to find distinguishing TCR V-J signatures. The paper reports TCR Vbeta CDR3 sequencing of more than 120 peripheral blood samples: around 45 ophthalmopathy, about 75 hyperthyroidism and around 17 progressor patients.

TCR beta CDR3 regions were amplified from RNA transcripts. The first round of RT-PCR for the TCR CDR3 was performed with the HTBI primer set and the Qiagen OneStep RT-PCR kit. A second multiplex PCR round built the libraries, followed by size selection and purification. The libraries were sequenced on an Illumina HiSeq2000 using paired-end 100 bp reads. Concerning the study's data processing: Raw data were processed with SOAPnuke, discarding reads with adapters, uncalled bases, mean Phred below 15, or no exact constant-primer or identifier match. COPE v1.2.5 was used to merge high-quality paired reads, and clonotypes were defined as unique nucleotide sequences. MiTCR v1.1 was used to align clonotypes to the IMGT TRBV, TRBD and TRBJ reference segments. The analysis was restricted to V-J combinations with a frequency above 0.0001, which together covered 98% to 99.2% of the repertoires. A TCS score was defined as the ratio between F50 (clonal expansion) and ExV (chaos), using BLOSUM62-based TCRdist between CDR3 peptides within each V-J. Welch's t-statistics and random forest reduced fewer than 600 V-J features to 13, which were used in a naive Bayes classifier (R e1071). The similarity between thyroid and blood repertoires was quantified using the Morisita-Horn index. The public reads were reanalyzed by TCRdb: fastp trimming at Q25, MiXCR alignment, in-frame beta chains only. Merged by CDR3 protein, the rows form single entries marked with the most common genes and DNA. The V and J calls and clone size are TCRdb's, not the authors'. In this sample the table shows about 59,000 distinct CDR3 sequences, around 50% of which occur a single time. Approximately 3.5% of the sample is taken by the ten largest.

The CDR3 spans 16 residues, from the cysteine through the phenylalanine. Only the CDR3 DNA is retained, 48 bases long and in frame from the first base. As encoded in the germline V gene, CDR1 is SGDLS while CDR2 is YYNGEE. Of note for this clonotype: Its target antigen remains unknown. One junction end does not reproduce the germline sequence, and a read error may be involved.

Moderately to severely active disease, a Clinical Activity Score of at least 3, a NOSPECS grade of at least 4, and a duration under 3 months were present in ophthalmopathy patients. Exclusion was applied to patients with uncontrolled infections, other autoimmune diseases, pregnancy or lactation. Diagnoses were based on clinical symptoms, serum thyroxine and TRAb, thyroid ultrasound and orbital computed tomography. Ficoll-Paque density gradient centrifugation was used to isolate PBMCs from around 10 ml of fresh peripheral blood. Total RNA was extracted using Trizol reagent, and RNA quality was assessed on an Agilent 2100 Bioanalyzer. What the work shows at the level of the full study, not this receptor alone: A model built on a 13 V-J signature distinguished ophthalmopathy from stable hyperthyroidism, reaching 87.88% sensitivity and approximately 83% specificity in cross-validation and 80%/75% in testing. Sample size was not statistically predetermined, and blinding of investigators to group allocation was not performed. Most expanded thyroid clonotypes (frequency above 0.001) were also detected in blood, a finding suggesting that blood repertoires may reflect thyroid immune responses. In validation, the model predicted progression to ophthalmopathy a median of 6.5 months before onset, with approximately 70% sensitivity and 72.22% specificity.

Recombination joined TRBV9 with TRBJ2-2; matching of 6 bases hints at TRBD2 as the D gene. The source of this sequence is a woman aged 55-69 years with Graves' ophthalmopathy. The material sequenced was blood. The CDR3 sequence is CVSSAAGGMNTGELFF. The nucleotides read TGTGTCAGCAGCGCAGCCGGGGGTATGAACACCGGGGAGCTGTTTTTT.